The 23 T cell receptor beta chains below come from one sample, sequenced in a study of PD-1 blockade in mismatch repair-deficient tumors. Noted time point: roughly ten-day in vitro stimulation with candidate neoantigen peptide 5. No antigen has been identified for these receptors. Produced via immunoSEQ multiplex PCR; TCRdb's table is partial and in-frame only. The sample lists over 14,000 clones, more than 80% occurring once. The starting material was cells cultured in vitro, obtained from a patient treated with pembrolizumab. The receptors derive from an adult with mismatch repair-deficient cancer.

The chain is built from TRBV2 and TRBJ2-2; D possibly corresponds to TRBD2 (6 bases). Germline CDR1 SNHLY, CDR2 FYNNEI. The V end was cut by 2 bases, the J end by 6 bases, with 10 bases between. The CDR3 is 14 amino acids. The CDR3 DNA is TGTGCCAGCAGTGAATGGCGGGATCCCGGGGAGCTGTTTTTT. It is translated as CASSEWRDPGELFF.

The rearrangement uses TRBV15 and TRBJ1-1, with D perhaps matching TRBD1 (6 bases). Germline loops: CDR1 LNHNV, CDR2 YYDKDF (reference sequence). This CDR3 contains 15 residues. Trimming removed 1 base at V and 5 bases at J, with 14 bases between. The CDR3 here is CATSRGGGSRTEAFF. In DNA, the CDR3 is TGTGCCACCAGCAGAGGAGGGGGAAGTCGTACTGAAGCTTTCTTT.

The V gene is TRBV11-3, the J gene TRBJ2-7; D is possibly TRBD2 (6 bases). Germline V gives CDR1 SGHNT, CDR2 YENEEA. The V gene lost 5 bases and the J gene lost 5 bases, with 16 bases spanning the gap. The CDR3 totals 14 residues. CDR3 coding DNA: TGTGCCAGCAGCAACCGGACTACTAGCCACGAGCAGTACTTC. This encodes CASSNRTTSHEQYF.

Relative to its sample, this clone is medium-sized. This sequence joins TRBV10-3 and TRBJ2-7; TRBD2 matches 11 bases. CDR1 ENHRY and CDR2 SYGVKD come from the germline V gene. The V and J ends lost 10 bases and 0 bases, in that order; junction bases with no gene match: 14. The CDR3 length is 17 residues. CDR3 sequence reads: CATQPGLAESSSYEQYF. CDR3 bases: TGTGCCACACAACCGGGACTAGCGGAGAGCAGCTCCTACGAGCAGTACTTC.

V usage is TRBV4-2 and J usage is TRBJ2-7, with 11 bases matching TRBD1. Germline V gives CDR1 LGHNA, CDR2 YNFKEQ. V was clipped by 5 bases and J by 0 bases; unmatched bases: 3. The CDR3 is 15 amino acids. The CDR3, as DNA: TGTGCCAGCAGCGGACAGGGGGCCCGCTCCTACGAGCAGTACTTC. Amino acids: CASSGQGARSYEQYF.

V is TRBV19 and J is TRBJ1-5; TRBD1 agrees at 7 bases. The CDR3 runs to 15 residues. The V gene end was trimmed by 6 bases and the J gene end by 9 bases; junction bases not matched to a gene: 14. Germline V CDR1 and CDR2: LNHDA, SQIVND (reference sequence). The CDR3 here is CASSPEGEGARPQHF. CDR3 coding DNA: TGTGCCAGTAGCCCCGAAGGGGAGGGGGCCAGGCCCCAGCATTTT.

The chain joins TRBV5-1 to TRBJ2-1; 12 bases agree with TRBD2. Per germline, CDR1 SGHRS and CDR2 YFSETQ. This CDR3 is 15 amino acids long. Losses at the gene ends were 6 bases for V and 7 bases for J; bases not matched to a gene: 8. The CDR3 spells CASTETSGSINEQFF. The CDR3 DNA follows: TGCGCCAGCACCGAGACTAGCGGGAGTATTAATGAGCAGTTCTTC.

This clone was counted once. CDR3: CASSHRDRFSYEQYF. The CDR3 DNA sequence: TGTGCCAGCAGTCACCGGGACAGGTTCTCTTACGAGCAGTACTTC. The gene calls are TRBV6-5 and TRBJ2-7; TRBD1 matches 8 bases. This CDR3 has 15 amino acids. Germline CDR1 reads MNHEY; CDR2 reads SVGAGI. V was pared by 5 bases and J by 4 bases, with 10 bases of the junction left unmatched.

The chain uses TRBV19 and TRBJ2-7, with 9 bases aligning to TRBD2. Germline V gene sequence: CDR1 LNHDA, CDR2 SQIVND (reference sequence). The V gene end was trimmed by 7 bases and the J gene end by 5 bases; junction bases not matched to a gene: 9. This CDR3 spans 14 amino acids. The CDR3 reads CASTRGAGGDEQYF. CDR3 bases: TGTGCCAGTACGCGGGGAGCGGGAGGTGACGAGCAGTACTTC. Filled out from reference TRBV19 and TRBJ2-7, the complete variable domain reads DGGITQSPKYLFRKEGQNVTLSCEQNLNHDAMYWYRQDPGQGLRLIYYSQIVNDFQKGDIAEGYSVSREKKESFPLTVTSAQKNPTAFYLCASTRGAGGDEQYFGPGTRLTVT.

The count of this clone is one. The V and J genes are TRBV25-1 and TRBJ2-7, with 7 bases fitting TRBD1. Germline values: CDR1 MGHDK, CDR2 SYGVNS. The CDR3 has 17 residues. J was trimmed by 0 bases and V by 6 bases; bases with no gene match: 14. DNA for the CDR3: TGTGCCAGCAGCGAACTTCACAGGGGCCCGAGCTCCTACGAGCAGTACTTC. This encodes CASSELHRGPSSYEQYF.

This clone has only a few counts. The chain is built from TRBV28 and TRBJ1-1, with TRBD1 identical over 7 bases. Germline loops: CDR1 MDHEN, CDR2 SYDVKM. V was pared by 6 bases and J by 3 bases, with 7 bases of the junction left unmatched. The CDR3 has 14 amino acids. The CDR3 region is CASSSGTDDTEAFF. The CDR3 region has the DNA TGTGCCAGCAGCTCCGGGACAGATGACACTGAAGCTTTCTTT.

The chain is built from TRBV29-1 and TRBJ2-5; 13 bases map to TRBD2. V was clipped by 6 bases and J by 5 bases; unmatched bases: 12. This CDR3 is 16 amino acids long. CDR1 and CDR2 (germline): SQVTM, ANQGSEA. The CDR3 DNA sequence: TGCAGCGTAGATACTAGCGGGAGGGTCTCACGGGAGACCCAGTACTTC. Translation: CSVDTSGRVSRETQYF.

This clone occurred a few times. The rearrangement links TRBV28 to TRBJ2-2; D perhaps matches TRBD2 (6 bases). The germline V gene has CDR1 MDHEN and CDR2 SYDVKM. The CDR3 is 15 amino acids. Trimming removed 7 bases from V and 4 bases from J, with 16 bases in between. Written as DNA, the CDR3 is TGTGCCAGCACCCCGCCGGGAGAGGCCACCGGGGAGCTGTTTTTT. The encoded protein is CASTPPGEATGELFF.

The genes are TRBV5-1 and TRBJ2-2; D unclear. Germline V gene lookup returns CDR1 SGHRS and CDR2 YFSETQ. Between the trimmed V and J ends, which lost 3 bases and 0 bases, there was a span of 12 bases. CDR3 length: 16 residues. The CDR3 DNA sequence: TGCGCCAGCAGCTACGGGCCTTGGACGAACACCGGGGAGCTGTTTTTT. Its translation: CASSYGPWTNTGELFF.

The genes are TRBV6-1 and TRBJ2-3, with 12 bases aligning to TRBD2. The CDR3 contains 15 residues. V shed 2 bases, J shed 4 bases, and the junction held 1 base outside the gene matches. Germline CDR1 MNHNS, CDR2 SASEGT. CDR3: CASSELAGGPDTQYF. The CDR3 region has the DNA TGTGCCAGCAGTGAACTAGCGGGAGGGCCAGATACGCAGTATTTT.

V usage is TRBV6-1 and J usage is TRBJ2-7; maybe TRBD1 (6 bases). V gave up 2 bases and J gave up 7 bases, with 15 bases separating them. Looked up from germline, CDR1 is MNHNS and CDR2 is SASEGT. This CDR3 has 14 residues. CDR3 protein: CASSEWAQGGEQYF. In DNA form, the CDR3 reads TGTGCCAGCAGTGAATGGGCACAGGGCGGGGAGCAGTACTTC.

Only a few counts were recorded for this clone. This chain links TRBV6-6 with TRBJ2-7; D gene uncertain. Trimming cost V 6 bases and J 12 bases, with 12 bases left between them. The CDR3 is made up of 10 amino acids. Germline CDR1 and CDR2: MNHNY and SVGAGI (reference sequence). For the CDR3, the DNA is TGTGCCAGCAGAAAGCCCGATCGGTACTTC. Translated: CASRKPDRYF.

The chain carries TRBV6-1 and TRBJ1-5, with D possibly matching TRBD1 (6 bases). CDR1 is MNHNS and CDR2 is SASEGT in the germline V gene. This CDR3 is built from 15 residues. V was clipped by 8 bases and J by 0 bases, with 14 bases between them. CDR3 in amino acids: CASLTGPYSNQPQHF. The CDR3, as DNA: TGTGCCAGCTTGACAGGTCCGTATAGCAATCAGCCCCAGCATTTT.

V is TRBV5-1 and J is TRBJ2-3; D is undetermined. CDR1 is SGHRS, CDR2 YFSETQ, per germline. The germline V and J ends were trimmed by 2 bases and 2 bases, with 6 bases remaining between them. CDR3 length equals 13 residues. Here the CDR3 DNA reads TGCGCCAGCAGCTTAGTACCCACAGATACGCAGTATTTT. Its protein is CASSLVPTDTQYF.

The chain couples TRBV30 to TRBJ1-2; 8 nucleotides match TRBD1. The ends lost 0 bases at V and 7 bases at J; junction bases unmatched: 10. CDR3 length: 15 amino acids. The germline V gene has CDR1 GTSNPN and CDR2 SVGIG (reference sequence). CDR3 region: CAWSVQAGGVSGYTF. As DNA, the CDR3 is TGTGCCTGGAGTGTACAGGCAGGGGGCGTGAGTGGCTACACCTTC. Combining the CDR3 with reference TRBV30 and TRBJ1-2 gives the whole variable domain SQTIHQWPATLVQPVGSPLSLECTVEGTSNPNLYWYRQAAGRGLQLLFYSVGIGQISSEVPQNLSASRPQDRQFILSSKKLLLSDSGFYLCAWSVQAGGVSGYTFGSGTRLTVV.

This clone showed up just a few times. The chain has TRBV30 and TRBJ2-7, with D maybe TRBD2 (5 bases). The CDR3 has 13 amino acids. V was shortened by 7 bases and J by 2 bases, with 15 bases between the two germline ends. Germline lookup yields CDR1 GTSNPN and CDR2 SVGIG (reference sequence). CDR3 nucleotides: TGTGCCTATACAAACTTGGGAGCCTACGAGCAGTACTTC. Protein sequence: CAYTNLGAYEQYF.

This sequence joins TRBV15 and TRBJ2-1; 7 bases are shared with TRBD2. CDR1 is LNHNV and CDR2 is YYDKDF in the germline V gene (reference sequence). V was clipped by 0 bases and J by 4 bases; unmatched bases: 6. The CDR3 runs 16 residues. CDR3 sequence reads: CATSRDLTSAYNEQFF. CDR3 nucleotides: TGTGCCACCAGCAGAGATCTTACTAGCGCATACAATGAGCAGTTCTTC.

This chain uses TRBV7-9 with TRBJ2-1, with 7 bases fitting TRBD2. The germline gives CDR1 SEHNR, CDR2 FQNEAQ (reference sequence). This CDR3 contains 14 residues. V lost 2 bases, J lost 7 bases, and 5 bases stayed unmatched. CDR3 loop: CASSLLAVVNEQFF. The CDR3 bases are TGTGCCAGCAGCTTACTAGCGGTAGTAAATGAGCAGTTCTTC. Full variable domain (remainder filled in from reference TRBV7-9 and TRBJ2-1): DTGVSQNPRHKITKRGQNVTFRCDPISEHNRLYWYRQTLGQGPEFLTYFQNEAQLEKSRLLSDRFSAERPKGSFSTLEIQRTEQGDSAMYLCASSLLAVVNEQFFGPGTRLTVL.